This paragraph reports one TCR beta chain. Its specificity is unknown. The PCR contained 60 Vbeta and 13 Jbeta primers. Sequenced by immunoSEQ multiplex PCR; TCRdb stores in-frame clones only, minus some. The table includes approximately 220,000 clones, 60% to 80% detected once. These data are taken from a study of cytomegalovirus exposure and HLA in healthy donors. Study-wide results and limits: In an earlier analysis, in fewer than 700 donors, most V segments appeared productive either ~90% or ~30% of the time. When presence/absence was analysed, sequencing depth was taken to be roughly uniform across donors. Listed as cytomegalovirus-associated were 150 or so TCR beta chains.

The germline CDR1 and CDR2 sequences are MNHEY and SMNVEV (reference sequence). This CDR3 comprises 15 residues. The ends lost 5 bases at V and 5 bases at J; junction bases unmatched: 8. This TCR was recovered from a woman in her thirties in good health and CMV-seronegative. The chain recombines TRBV27 with TRBJ2-5, with 10 bases fitting TRBD1. Sequenced sample: PBMCs. The CDR3 reads CASSPTGGGGETQYF. CDR3 nucleotide sequence: TGTGCCAGCAGTCCGACAGGGGGCGGAGGGGAGACCCAGTACTTC.